Listed below are T cell receptor beta chains from one sample, sequenced in a study of T cell responses to AZD1222 COVID-19 vaccine. Assay: immunoSEQ multiplex PCR; the TCRdb copy retains only in-frame clones and omits some. The repertoire holds roughly 140,000 clones, roughly nine tenths seen once, with 9.3% in the top ten. The material was peripheral blood, obtained 28 days after the second AZD1222 dose. The origin of the receptors is an adult who received the AZD1222 COVID-19 vaccine. The CDR3 runs from the conserved cysteine through the conserved F or W. The D gene is left open where the match is weak. Rows may omit the clone size; those that give it use once, few, many or a size class.

j_call v_call clone_size d_call cdr3_nt cdr3_aa
TRBJ1-4 TRBV5-1 NA TRBD1 TGCGCCAGCAGCTTTCAGGGGGCGACTAATGAAAAACTGTTTTTT CASSFQGATNEKLFF
TRBJ2-3 TRBV9 NA TRBD1 TGTGCCAGCAGCGGATACAGGGGTTTAGGGACAGATACGCAGTATTTT CASSGYRGLGTDTQYF
TRBJ1-1 TRBV6-4 NA TRBD1 TGTGCCAGCAGGCGGACAGGGAGTCCTAACACTGAAGCTTTCTTT CASRRTGSPNTEAFF
TRBJ1-3 TRBV19 NA TRBD1 TGTGCCAGTGTAACCGGGACAGGGCTTGGAAACACCATATATTTT CASVTGTGLGNTIYF
TRBJ2-1 TRBV4-2 NA TRBD1 TGTGCCAGCAGCCCCCGAGACAGGGCCAATGAGCAGTTCTTC CASSPRDRANEQFF
TRBJ1-2 TRBV14 NA TRBD1 TGTGCCAGCAGCCTGATGGGGGACAGGGTTGGCTACACCTTC CASSLMGDRVGYTF
TRBJ1-2 TRBV12-3/TRBV12-4 once TRBD1 TGTGCCAGCAGCCAAGAGACAGGGGACGGCTACACCTTC CASSQETGDGYTF
TRBJ1-5 TRBV5-6 NA NA TGTGCCAGCAGCATCTGGACTGTAAATCAGCCCCAGCATTTT CASSIWTVNQPQHF
TRBJ1-1 TRBV12-3/TRBV12-4 NA NA TGTGCCAGCACCGACTTGATGGACACTGAAGCTTTCTTT CASTDLMDTEAFF
TRBJ1-3 TRBV18 NA NA TGTGCCAGCTCCCGATATTCCGGGAACTCTGGAAACACCATATATTTT CASSRYSGNSGNTIYF
TRBJ1-2 TRBV4-1 few NA TGCGCCAGCAGCCAAGATCCCGGACAGTCTAGAAGCTACACCTTC CASSQDPGQSRSYTF
TRBJ1-2 TRBV5-1 NA NA TGCGCCAGCCGGGAGGGCAACTATGGCTACACCTTC CASREGNYGYTF
TRBJ1-4 TRBV19 once NA TGTGCCAGTAGTTCTCACCGGGACCGCGGGTCAAACTTGGATGAAAAACTGTTTTTT CASSSHRDRGSNLDEKLFF
TRBJ1-5 TRBV7-2 NA NA TGTGCCAGCAGCCCCTTGTGGGCTAGCAATCAGCCCCAGCATTTT CASSPLWASNQPQHF
TRBJ2-2 TRBV25-1 once TRBD1 TGTGCCAGTAACAGGGGGGCGAACACCGGGGAGCTGTTTTTT CASNRGANTGELFF
TRBJ2-3 TRBV11-2 NA TRBD1 TGTGCCAGCAGCTCAGGGGGACAAACGCCCACAGATACGCAGTATTTT CASSSGGQTPTDTQYF
TRBJ1-3 TRBV18 once TRBD1 TGTGCCAGCTCACCACTAACAGGGGGCAACTCTGGAAACACCATATATTTT CASSPLTGGNSGNTIYF
TRBJ1-2 TRBV6-5 NA NA TGTGCCAGCAGTTACTCGTTCAGGTCTAAGCGTGGCTACACCTTC CASSYSFRSKRGYTF
TRBJ1-2 TRBV3-1/TRBV3-2 NA NA TGTGCCAGCAGCCATGCGGACACGGGCTACACCTTC CASSHADTGYTF
TRBJ1-2 TRBV13 NA NA TGTGCCAGCAGCCCCCCCCGGTTAGACTATGGCTACACCTTC CASSPPRLDYGYTF
TRBJ1-2 TRBV5-4 NA NA TGTGCCAGCAGCTTGGCAGCAAACTATGGCTACACCTTC CASSLAANYGYTF
TRBJ1-1 TRBV12-3/TRBV12-4 NA NA TGTGCCAGCAGGCAACAGTCTGAAGCTTTCTTT CASRQQSEAFF
TRBJ1-1 TRBV7-9 NA NA TGTGCCAGCAGCTTAGCTGGGCAGGGTAAGGTGGGCACTGAAGCTTTCTTT CASSLAGQGKVGTEAFF
TRBJ2-2 TRBV19 NA TRBD2 TGTGCCAGTAGTCTCACGGGGACTAGCGGGAGGGCCATAGACGGGGAGCTGTTTTTT CASSLTGTSGRAIDGELFF
TRBJ2-5 TRBV7-2 once NA TGTGCCAGCAGCTCTTCCGGGACTCAGCGAGAGACCCAGTACTTC CASSSSGTQRETQYF
TRBJ2-3 TRBV4-1 NA NA TGCGCCAGCAGCCCAGACTCAGGGGCAGATACGCAGTATTTT CASSPDSGADTQYF
TRBJ2-3 TRBV12-5 NA NA TGTGCTAGTGATTCGGACAGGCCGGGACTTACGCAGTATTTT CASDSDRPGLTQYF
TRBJ1-4 TRBV6-1 once NA TGTGCCAGCAGTGAAGTCCAGAGAACAACTAATGAAAAACTGTTTTTT CASSEVQRTTNEKLFF
TRBJ2-1 TRBV9 NA NA TGTGCCAGCAGCGCTAACAGTTACAATGAGCAGTTCTTC CASSANSYNEQFF
TRBJ2-5 TRBV6-2/TRBV6-3 once TRBD2 TGTGCCAGCAGTTCTCGGGTAGCGGGGGGAGGAGAGACCCAGTACTTC CASSSRVAGGGETQYF
TRBJ1-4 TRBV19 NA TRBD1 TGTGCCAGTAGGCCGGACAGGGTAGACGGTGAAAAACTGTTTTTT CASRPDRVDGEKLFF
TRBJ1-1 TRBV5-1 NA TRBD1 TGCGCCAGCAGCAAACAGGGGGGAGTCGGCACTGAAGCTTTCTTT CASSKQGGVGTEAFF
TRBJ1-1 TRBV11-3 NA NA TGTGCCAGCAGCCCCATGGGGAACACTGAAGCTTTCTTT CASSPMGNTEAFF
TRBJ1-5 TRBV29-1 NA NA TGCAGCGTGGGGGAGGGGGACAGCAATCAGCCCCAGCATTTT CSVGEGDSNQPQHF
TRBJ1-1 TRBV27 NA TRBD1 TGTGCCAGCAGTCCCGGGACAGGGAACACTGAAGCTTTCTTT CASSPGTGNTEAFF
TRBJ2-3 TRBV18 NA NA TGTGCCAGCTCGCCAGGACGCCGCACAGATACGCAGTATTTT CASSPGRRTDTQYF
TRBJ1-1 TRBV5-1 NA NA TGCGCCAGCAGCTTGGGGGGGTACACTGAAGCTGACTTT CASSLGGYTEADF
TRBJ2-2 TRBV7-6 NA NA TGTGCCAGCAGCTTGTGGGCCGGGGAGCTGTTTTTT CASSLWAGELFF
TRBJ1-6 TRBV23-1 NA NA TGCGCCAGCAGATCAACGAGGGGGGAAGTTTCACCCCTCCACTTT CASRSTRGEVSPLHF
TRBJ2-2 TRBV5-5 few NA TGTGCCAGCAGCCAAGGGTCGGGGGGCGAGGCCACCGGGGAGCTGTTTTTT CASSQGSGGEATGELFF
TRBJ1-1 TRBV19 NA NA TGTGCCAGTAGTTCCTTTGGGGTGAAAGTGACTGAAGCTTTCTTT CASSSFGVKVTEAFF
TRBJ2-1 TRBV5-1 NA TRBD2 TGCGCCAGCAGCTTGGATAGCGGGGGGTTCTACAATGAGCAGTTCTTC CASSLDSGGFYNEQFF
TRBJ1-2 TRBV7-2 NA NA TGTGCCAGCAGCCGGAGGGGTAACGGCTACACCTTC CASSRRGNGYTF